These 30 T cell receptor beta chains were all obtained from the same sample, sequenced in a study of blood T cell repertoires in COVID-19. Some clones are missing from TCRdb's copy, which holds only in-frame ones; the method was immunoSEQ multiplex PCR. The table records around 61,000 clones, 81% of them present only once. The sample comprised peripheral blood. Receptors were obtained from an elderly man with acute or convalescent COVID-19.

This chain joins TRBV9 and TRBJ2-7; 11 bases fit TRBD2. Trimming removed 0 bases from V and 7 bases from J; junction bases left unmatched: 6. CDR1 and CDR2 (germline): SGDLS, YYNGEE. There are 15 residues in the CDR3. The CDR3 reads CASSVGLAGGDEQYF. In nucleotides, the CDR3 is TGTGCCAGCAGCGTAGGTCTAGCGGGAGGTGATGAGCAGTACTTC. Complete variable domain (other parts from reference TRBV9 and TRBJ2-7): DSGVTQTPKHLITATGQRVTLRCSPRSGDLSVYWYQQSLDQGLQFLIQYYNGEERAKGNILERFSAQQFPDLHSELNLSSLELGDSALYFCASSVGLAGGDEQYFGPGTRLTVT.

The gene calls are TRBV10-3 and TRBJ1-1, with D maybe TRBD1 (6 bases). The CDR3 spans 13 residues. In germline, CDR1 is ENHRY, CDR2 SYGVKD. Trimming cost V 9 bases and J 8 bases, with 19 bases left between them. The CDR3 reads CAIQQGNSAEAFF. The DNA for the CDR3 is TGTGCCATACAACAGGGAAATTCGGCCGAAGCTTTCTTT.

The CDR3 reads CASSGTTSTGELFF. DNA of the CDR3: TGTGCCAGTAGCGGGACTACGAGCACCGGGGAGCTGTTTTTT. The V gene is TRBV19, the J gene TRBJ2-2; 7 nucleotides align to TRBD2. CDR1 LNHDA and CDR2 SQIVND come from the germline V gene (reference sequence). With V trimmed by 6 bases and J by 4 bases, 5 bases remained unmatched. This CDR3 region has 14 residues.

This chain uses TRBV29-1 with TRBJ2-3; D is undetermined. The CDR3 loop spans 13 amino acids. Looked up from germline, CDR1 is SQVTM and CDR2 is ANQGSEA. Trimming removed 5 bases at V and 3 bases at J, with 12 bases between. The CDR3, as DNA: TGCAGCGTTTTCAAAGGAGTGACAGATACGCAGTATTTT. This gives the protein CSVFKGVTDTQYF.

The V and J genes are TRBV2 and TRBJ1-4, with a tentative D call TRBD1 (5 bases). In germline, CDR1 is SNHLY, CDR2 FYNNEI. The CDR3 totals 15 residues. V lost 5 bases to trimming and J lost 0 bases, with 10 bases between them. The CDR3 sequence is CASSSDRTTNEKLFF. The CDR3 coding sequence is TGTGCCAGCAGTTCCGACAGAACAACTAATGAAAAACTGTTTTTT.

This clone was seen a single time. The rearrangement links TRBV5-1 to TRBJ1-4, with no clear D. CDR1 and CDR2 from the germline V gene are SGHRS and YFSETQ. Between the trimmed V and J ends, which lost 4 bases and 2 bases, there was a span of 24 bases. The CDR3 totals 19 residues. CDR3 coding DNA: TGCGCCAGCAGCGCCGGAGGCTACAGCCGACGGCGGACTAATGAAAAACTGTTTTTT. It is translated as CASSAGGYSRRRTNEKLFF. The entire variable domain, with the rest obtained from reference TRBV5-1 and TRBJ1-4, is as follows: KAGVTQTPRYLIKTRGQQVTLSCSPISGHRSVSWYQQTPGQGLQFLFEYFSETQRNKGNFPGRFSGRQFSNSRSEMNVSTLELGDSALYLCASSAGGYSRRRTNEKLFFGSGTQLSVL.

The chain couples TRBV4-3 to TRBJ2-5, with TRBD2 identical over 13 bases. The ends lost 4 bases at V and 5 bases at J; junction bases unmatched: 7. There are 16 residues in the CDR3. Germline values: CDR1 LGHNA, CDR2 YSLEER. Written as DNA, the CDR3 is TGCGCCAGCAGCCGAGGACTAGCGGGAGTAGGGGAGACCCAGTACTTC. Its translation: CASSRGLAGVGETQYF.

The chain carries TRBV28 and TRBJ1-5; 7 bases are a match to TRBD1. Germline trimming cut 6 bases from V and 3 bases from J; bases unmatched to any gene: 2. The CDR3 runs 13 residues. Germline V gives CDR1 MDHEN, CDR2 SYDVKM. CDR3 sequence (DNA): TGTGCCAGCAGGACAGGGTTCAATCAGCCCCAGCATTTT. It translates to CASRTGFNQPQHF.

The chain combines TRBV5-4 with TRBJ1-1; 7 bases line up with TRBD1. The CDR3 covers 13 residues. Trimming cost V 9 bases and J 11 bases; bases outside gene matches: 16. Germline V lookup: CDR1 SGHNT, CDR2 YYREEE (reference sequence). CDR3 sequence reads: CATSEERGHRAFF. DNA of the CDR3: TGTGCCACCTCAGAAGAAAGGGGGCATCGGGCTTTCTTT.

This clone has only a few counts. V gene TRBV9 combines with J gene TRBJ2-3; D possibly corresponds to TRBD2 (7 bases). The CDR3 has 16 residues. The V gene's germline CDR1 is SGDLS and CDR2 YYNGEE. Trimming removed 3 bases at V and 7 bases at J, with 21 bases between. CDR3 sequence: CASSAAAGARPYTQYF. The CDR3 region has the DNA TGTGCCAGCAGCGCCGCGGCGGGGGCTCGACCTTATACGCAGTATTTT.

The chain uses TRBV4-2 and TRBJ1-2; D gene unclear. Germline V lookup: CDR1 LGHNA, CDR2 YNFKEQ. The CDR3 is 14 amino acids. Between the trimmed V and J ends, which lost 6 bases and 7 bases, there was a span of 18 bases. The CDR3 coding sequence is TGTGCCAGCAGTCCCCGGGTAAGGTTTTCTGGCTACACCTTC. It codes for CASSPRVRFSGYTF.

The J gene is TRBJ1-4, the V gene TRBV19; unclear D gene. The CDR3 runs to 13 residues. V dropped 6 bases and J dropped 11 bases, with 16 bases sitting between them. Germline CDR1 reads LNHDA; CDR2 reads SQIVND (reference sequence). The CDR3 nucleotides read TGTGCCAGTAGGGCACACTTGGAGGTGAAACTGTTTTTT. The encoded protein is CASRAHLEVKLFF.

This clone was counted only a few times. J is TRBJ1-5 and V is TRBV6-5; 7 bases fit TRBD1. Germline V CDR1 and CDR2: MNHEY, SVGAGI. This CDR3 has 15 residues. Trimming removed 2 bases from V and 7 bases from J; junction bases left unmatched: 8. In nucleotides, the CDR3 is TGTGCCAGCAGTTACCAAGGACAGGACCGGCAGCCCCAGCATTTT. Its protein is CASSYQGQDRQPQHF.

This rearrangement joins TRBV7-3 to TRBJ2-2; TRBD1 is a possible D gene (6 bases). This CDR3 comprises 16 residues. The germline CDR1 and CDR2 sequences are SGHTA and FQGTGA. V lost 2 bases and J lost 6, with 16 bases in between. The CDR3: CASSLSASGVAGELFF. As DNA, the CDR3 is TGTGCCAGCAGCTTATCGGCGTCAGGGGTAGCCGGGGAGCTGTTTTTT.

The chain is built from TRBV4-3 and TRBJ2-1; D remains unclear. V was cut by 4 bases and J by 2 bases, with 15 bases left in between. CDR1 is LGHNA, CDR2 YSLEER, per germline. This CDR3 is built from 16 residues. The CDR3 sequence: CASSPAPGFTYNEQFF. The CDR3 DNA reads as TGCGCCAGCAGCCCTGCGCCGGGTTTTACCTACAATGAGCAGTTCTTC.

The V and J genes are TRBV19 and TRBJ1-2; possible D gene TRBD1, 5 bases. The CDR3 length is 14 residues. V lost 1 base to trimming and J lost 8 bases, with 14 bases between them. Per the germline V gene, CDR1 is LNHDA and CDR2 is SQIVND (reference sequence). The CDR3 loop reads CASSIAGQGYGYTF. CDR3 nucleotide sequence: TGTGCCAGTAGTATAGCCGGGCAGGGCTACGGCTACACCTTC.

This clone was recorded only once. The chain uses TRBV4-2 and TRBJ1-2, with D perhaps TRBD1 (5 bases). V was pared by 1 base and J by 2 bases, with 5 bases between. Germline CDR1 and CDR2: LGHNA and YNFKEQ. This CDR3 has 13 residues. For the CDR3, the DNA is TGTGCCAGCAGCCAAGCAGGGAACTATGGCTACACCTTC. It codes for CASSQAGNYGYTF.

The table lists this clone with a count of one. The V call is TRBV3-1 (or the pseudogene TRBV3-2), the J call TRBJ2-1; 7 bases agree with TRBD1. This CDR3 has 13 residues. V dropped 4 bases and J dropped 6; count of bases not matched to a gene: 3. Germline lookup yields CDR1 LGHDT and CDR2 YNNKEL (reference sequence). The CDR3 spells CASSRGGLNEQFF. CDR3 DNA sequence: TGTGCCAGCAGCCGAGGGGGCCTCAATGAGCAGTTCTTC.

In DNA form, the CDR3 reads TGTGCCAGTAGTAAGGGAGGGCGGACGAGCTCTGGAAACACCATATATTTT. Its protein product is CASSKGGRTSSGNTIYF. V usage is TRBV19 and J usage is TRBJ1-3; no clear D gene. V lost 4 bases, J lost 0 bases, and 16 bases lay in between. CDR3 length: 17 amino acids. The germline CDR1 and CDR2 sequences are LNHDA and SQIVND (reference sequence).

This clone appeared once. This chain links TRBV5-1 with TRBJ1-4; maybe TRBD1 (5 bases). The CDR3 has 14 residues. Trimming removed 2 bases at V and 6 bases at J, with 11 bases between. CDR1 and CDR2 from the germline V gene are SGHRS and YFSETQ. DNA of the CDR3: TGCGCCAGCAGCTTACAGGCCCCTGATGAAAAACTGTTTTTT. Its translation: CASSLQAPDEKLFF.

This chain connects TRBV25-1 to TRBJ1-5; the match to TRBD1 covers 7 bases. The germline V gene encodes CDR1 MGHDK and CDR2 SYGVNS. V was clipped by 3 bases and J by 6 bases; unmatched bases: 5. The CDR3 runs 14 residues. CDR3 sequence: CASSDNRGSQPQHF. The DNA of the CDR3 is TGTGCCAGCAGTGACAACAGGGGAAGTCAGCCCCAGCATTTT.

The chain couples TRBV3-1 (or the pseudogene TRBV3-2) to TRBJ2-2, with 14 bases aligning to TRBD2. The length of the CDR3 is 19 residues. The V and J ends lost 4 bases and 0 bases, in that order; junction bases with no gene match: 7. CDR1 LGHDT and CDR2 YNNKEL come from the germline V gene (reference sequence). CDR3 protein: CASSRGTSGGVANTGELFF. The CDR3, as DNA: TGTGCCAGCAGCCGCGGGACTAGCGGGGGAGTCGCGAACACCGGGGAGCTGTTTTTT.

This sequence joins TRBV28 and TRBJ1-3; TRBD1 aligns across 7 bases. J gave up 4 bases and V 4 bases, and 7 bases lay outside the gene matches. Germline CDR1 reads MDHEN; CDR2 reads SYDVKM. This CDR3 has 15 amino acids. The CDR3, as DNA: TGTGCCAGCAGTTCCACAGGGGTTGCCGGAAACACCATATATTTT. This encodes CASSSTGVAGNTIYF.

The chain uses TRBV2 and TRBJ2-7; 9 nucleotides align to TRBD1. The CDR3 length is 14 residues. V shed 3 bases and J 3 bases; nucleotides not matched to a gene: 3. The germline gives CDR1 SNHLY, CDR2 FYNNEI. CDR3 sequence: CASSDLDRGYEQYF. The CDR3 DNA sequence: TGTGCCAGCAGTGACTTGGACAGGGGCTACGAGCAGTACTTC.

The chain recombines TRBV3-1 (or the pseudogene TRBV3-2) with TRBJ2-6; D is unclear. CDR3 length: 15 residues. V shed 2 bases and J shed 7 bases, with 12 bases lying between them. Germline-derived CDR1 and CDR2 are LGHDT and YNNKEL (reference sequence). The CDR3 bases are TGTGCCAGCAGCCAATCTGTACACCGCGCCAACGTCCTGACTTTC. It encodes CASSQSVHRANVLTF.

The chain employs TRBV3-1 (or the pseudogene TRBV3-2) and TRBJ1-5; D might be TRBD1 (5 bases). V was cut by 0 bases and J by 5 bases, with 14 bases left in between. The CDR3 is made up of 16 amino acids. The germline V gene encodes CDR1 LGHDT and CDR2 YNNKEL (reference sequence). Written as DNA, the CDR3 is TGTGCCAGCAGCCAAGATTATGGGGGAGGGGATCAGCCCCAGCATTTT. Its translation is CASSQDYGGGDQPQHF.

V gene TRBV6-5 combines with J gene TRBJ1-4; D perhaps matches TRBD1 (5 bases). In germline, CDR1 is MNHEY, CDR2 SVGAGI. CDR3 length: 14 amino acids. V was clipped by 5 bases and J by 5 bases, with 12 bases between them. CDR3 region: CASSIRRGNEKLFF. CDR3 DNA: TGTGCCAGCAGTATCCGACGGGGGAATGAAAAACTGTTTTTT.

This sequence joins TRBV6-2 or TRBV6-3 and TRBJ2-1; unclear D gene. CDR1 is MNHEY and CDR2 is SVGEGT in the germline V gene. V lost 6 bases, J lost 7 bases, and 19 bases lay in between. CDR3 size: 15 residues. The CDR3 loop is CASSRKAGDRNEQFF. The CDR3 DNA reads as TGTGCCAGCAGCCGCAAAGCCGGAGATAGAAATGAGCAGTTCTTC.

This clone was counted a few times. The CDR3 region has the DNA TGTGCCAGTAGTCCTACAGGGTTTTTCCCAGATACGCAGTATTTT. This sequence encodes CASSPTGFFPDTQYF. The chain joins TRBV19 to TRBJ2-3, with D tentatively TRBD1 (6 bases). V was cut by 5 bases and J by 4 bases, with 16 bases left in between. Germline V gene sequence: CDR1 LNHDA, CDR2 SQIVND (reference sequence). The CDR3 extends over 15 amino acids.

V is TRBV19 and J is TRBJ2-3; 9 bases match TRBD1. Per the germline V gene, CDR1 is LNHDA and CDR2 is SQIVND (reference sequence). V lost 7 bases, J lost 7 bases, and 9 bases stayed unmatched. This CDR3 comprises 14 residues. Written as DNA, the CDR3 is TGTGCCAGTACCCGGACAGGGGATAGGCATACGCAGTATTTT. Its protein product is CASTRTGDRHTQYF.